The present T cell receptor (beta chain) was sequenced within a study of blood T cells in healthy people across ages. Study-wide findings and caveats: With donor CMV status unknown, expanded clonotype changes were possibly confounded. Naive T cell percentage showed a strong correlation with TCR beta diversity.

Together with a sample-barcoded 5' primer, a J-beta primer mix was included in a second PCR lasting about 7 to 12 cycles. A single record per CDR3 protein comes from TCRdb applying MiXCR to the 5' RACE reads. The sample consists of 700,000 to 950,000 distinct CDR3 sequences, roughly 50% of them appearing once. Turning to this clonotype: Its target is not known.

V was cut by 6 bases and J by 6 bases, with 11 bases left in between. The germline gives CDR1 MNHNS, CDR2 SASEGT. This CDR3 comprises 13 residues. This clonotype originated in a young man in good health. Sequencing was performed on blood. The genes are TRBV6-1 and TRBJ2-2, with TRBD2 as a possible D gene (5 bases). The CDR3 sequence: CASRDRGSGELFF. The DNA for the CDR3 is TGTGCCAGCAGAGATCGAGGGTCCGGGGAGCTGTTTTTT.